These T cell receptor beta chains were read from a single sample in a study of CD8+CD57+ T cells in acquired aplastic anemia. TCRdb reanalysed the reads using MiXCR and keeps one entry per CDR3 protein. The table lists 200,000 to 250,000 distinct CDR3 sequences, around 60% of them singletons. Sequencing input: sorted CD4+, CD8+, or CD8+CD57+ T cells (not recorded which) from PBMCs. The receptors originated from a human donor in good health. Both conserved end residues are part of each CDR3. D genes are given only for firm matches. The listing skips clone size in some rows; elsewhere it reads once, few, many or a size class.

d_gene	v_gene	j_gene	abundance	CDR3nt	CDR3aa
-	TRBV11-1	TRBJ2-7	few	TGTGCCAGCAGCTTGGCCGGGCAGGGTTACGAGCAGTACTTC	CASSLAGQGYEQYF
-	TRBV7-9	TRBJ1-6	-	TGTGCCAGCAGCTCCGGACTTTTGAGGTCCCTCCACTTT	CASSSGLLRSLHF
-	TRBV7-8	TRBJ2-3	-	TGTGCCAGCAGCTCCCGGGGGAGGAGTCAAGATACGCAGTATTTT	CASSSRGRSQDTQYF
-	TRBV27	TRBJ2-7	many	TGTGCCAGCAGTTTCGGGACTCTCGACCTTTACGAGCAGTACTTC	CASSFGTLDLYEQYF
TRBD1	TRBV2	TRBJ1-6	many	TGTGCCAGCAGTGAACTGACAGGGGGCTTTGATTCACCCCTCCACTTT	CASSELTGGFDSPLHF
-	TRBV29-1	TRBJ2-5	-	TGCAGCGTTGCTGGGGCCGCGGGATTAGAGACCCAGTACTTC	CSVAGAAGLETQYF
-	TRBV12-3/TRBV12-4	TRBJ1-1	-	TGTGCCAGCAGCCCGTGGGGTATCTTCGCTGAAGCTTTCTTT	CASSPWGIFAEAFF
TRBD1	TRBV20-1	TRBJ1-5	-	TGCAGTGCTAGAGCGAACCTGCAGGGGGCGTCACGTCAGCCCCAGCATTTT	CSARANLQGASRQPQHF
-	TRBV10-3	TRBJ2-3	-	TGTGCCATTCGAGACGGCGGGGACACAGATACGCAGTATTTT	CAIRDGGDTDTQYF
-	TRBV7-9	TRBJ2-7	-	TGTGCCAGCAGCTTAGGGACGACTAACGAGCAGTACTTC	CASSLGTTNEQYF
TRBD2	TRBV7-3	TRBJ2-3	many	TGTGCCAGCAGCTCCCTCCACGGGGGGGGCACAGATACGCAGTATTTT	CASSSLHGGGTDTQYF
-	TRBV19	TRBJ1-1	once	TGTGCCAGTAGCCCGGGACCGGAGAACACTGAAGCTTTCTTT	CASSPGPENTEAFF
TRBD1	TRBV7-8	TRBJ2-5	-	TGTGCCAGCAGCCCCTGGACAGGGGGCGGGCAAGAGACCCAGTACTTC	CASSPWTGGGQETQYF
TRBD1	TRBV29-1	TRBJ1-2	-	TGCAGCTACTTAAGGACAGGGGTGTACCATGGCTACACCTTC	CSYLRTGVYHGYTF
TRBD2	TRBV9	TRBJ2-7	many	TGTGCCAGCAGCGTTGGTAGCGGGGGTGGTTACGAGCAGTACTTC	CASSVGSGGGYEQYF
-	TRBV20-1	TRBJ1-1	-	TGCAGTGCTAGAGAAGGGGGCACTGAAGCTTTCTTT	CSAREGGTEAFF
-	TRBV7-2	TRBJ2-3	few	TGTGCCAGCAGCCGACTCGCCACAGATACGCAGTATTTT	CASSRLATDTQYF
-	TRBV7-9	TRBJ1-1	-	TGTGCCAGCAGCTTAGCCCCTCCCCTGACGGCGAGGAACACTGAAGCTTTCTTT	CASSLAPPLTARNTEAFF
-	TRBV2	TRBJ1-2	-	TGTGCCAGCGGATCCGTACCGCCCGACTATGGCTACACCTTC	CASGSVPPDYGYTF
-	TRBV9	TRBJ2-7	many	TGTGCCAGCAGCTCCGGAGCGTCCATCTACGAGCAGTACTTC	CASSSGASIYEQYF
TRBD1	TRBV20-1	TRBJ1-4	-	TGCAGTGCTATAACAGGGGGAGGTGAAAAACTGTTTTTT	CSAITGGGEKLFF
-	TRBV10-3	TRBJ1-6	once	TGTGCCATCAAGATGACGTCGTCTTCTAATTCACCCCTCCACTTT	CAIKMTSSSNSPLHF
-	TRBV24-1	TRBJ2-1	-	TGTGCCACCAGTGTCCCCGGGACTGGCTACAATGAGCAGTTCTTC	CATSVPGTGYNEQFF
-	TRBV29-1	TRBJ1-5	-	TGCAGCGTTGAGGGGGGTTCGAATCAGCCCCAGCATTTT	CSVEGGSNQPQHF